The clone carrying this T cell receptor (beta chain) was seen a handful of times. Its matching antigen is unknown. The sample comes from a study of blood T cells in healthy people across ages. Study-wide results and caveats: Greater diversity and more naive CD4+ cells were seen in long-lived donors than in aged donors.

Together with a sample-barcoded 5' primer, a J-beta primer mix was included in a second PCR lasting about 6 to 12 cycles. TCRdb independently ran MiXCR on the 5' RACE reads; one entry per CDR3 protein. Of 750,000 to 850,000 distinct CDR3 sequences in the sample, 20% to 30% were seen once. These same data were also listed under a study on T cells of mothers and their children.

Sequencing input: blood. The TCR was taken from a boy between 10 and 17 years old in good health.

In DNA, the CDR3 is TGTGCCAGCAGCTTGGCCGCAGGGGAAGGGCTCAAAAACATTCAGTACTTC. Translation: CASSLAAGEGLKNIQYF. V gene TRBV5-4 combines with J gene TRBJ2-4, with D tentatively TRBD1 (6 bases). The CDR3 loop spans 17 amino acids. Germline assignment: CDR1 SGHNT and CDR2 YYREEE (reference sequence). V shed 0 bases and J shed 3 bases, with 16 bases lying between them. Full variable domain (missing parts from reference TRBV5-4 and TRBJ2-4): ETGVTQSPTHLIKTRGQQVTLRCSSQSGHNTVSWYQQALGQGPQFIFQYYREEENGRGNFPPRFSGLQFPNYSSELNVNALELDDSALYLCASSLAAGEGLKNIQYFGAGTRLSVL.